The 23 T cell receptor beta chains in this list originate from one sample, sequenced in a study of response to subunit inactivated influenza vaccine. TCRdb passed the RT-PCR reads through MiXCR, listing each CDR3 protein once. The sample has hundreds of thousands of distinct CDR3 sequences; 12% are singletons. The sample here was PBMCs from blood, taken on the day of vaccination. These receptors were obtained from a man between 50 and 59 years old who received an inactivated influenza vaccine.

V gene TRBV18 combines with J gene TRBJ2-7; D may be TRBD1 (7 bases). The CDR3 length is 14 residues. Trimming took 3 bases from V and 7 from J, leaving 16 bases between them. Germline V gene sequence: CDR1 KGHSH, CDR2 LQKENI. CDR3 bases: TGTGCCAGCTCACCCCCTGCGCAGGGGGGTGAGCAGTACTTC. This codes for CASSPPAQGGEQYF.

The DNA for the CDR3 is TGTGCCAGCAGCTTAAGCAGGGGCTCAACTAATGAAAAACTGTTTTTT. This translates into CASSLSRGSTNEKLFF. The chain employs TRBV7-2 and TRBJ1-4; tentative D call: TRBD1 (6 bases). The germline CDR1 and CDR2 sequences are SGHTA and FQGNSA. This CDR3 has 16 residues. Trimming stripped 2 bases from V and 0 bases from J, with 10 bases between.

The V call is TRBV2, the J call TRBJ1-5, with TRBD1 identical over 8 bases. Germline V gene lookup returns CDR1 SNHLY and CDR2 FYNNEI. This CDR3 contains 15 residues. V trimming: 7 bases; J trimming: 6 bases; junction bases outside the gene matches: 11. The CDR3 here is CASTLFGQGFQPQHF. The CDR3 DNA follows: TGTGCCAGCACCCTCTTTGGACAGGGCTTTCAGCCCCAGCATTTT.

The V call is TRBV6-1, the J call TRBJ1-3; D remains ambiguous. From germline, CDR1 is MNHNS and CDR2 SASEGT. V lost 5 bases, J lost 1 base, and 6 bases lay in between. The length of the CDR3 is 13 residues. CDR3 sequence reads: CASSPESGNTIYF. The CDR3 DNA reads TGTGCCAGCAGTCCGGAGTCTGGAAACACCATATATTTT.

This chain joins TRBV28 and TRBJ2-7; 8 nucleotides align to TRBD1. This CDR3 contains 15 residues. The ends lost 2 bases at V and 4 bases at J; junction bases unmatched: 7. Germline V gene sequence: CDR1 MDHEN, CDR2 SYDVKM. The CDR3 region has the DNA TGTGCCAGCAGTTTAGGGCGACAGGGGTGGTACGAGCAGTACTTC. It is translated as CASSLGRQGWYEQYF.

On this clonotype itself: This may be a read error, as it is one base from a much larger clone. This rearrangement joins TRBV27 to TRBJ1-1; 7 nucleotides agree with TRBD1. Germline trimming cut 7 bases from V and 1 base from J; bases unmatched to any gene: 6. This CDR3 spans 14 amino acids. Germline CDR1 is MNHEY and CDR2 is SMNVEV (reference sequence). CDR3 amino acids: CASKRTGANTEAFF. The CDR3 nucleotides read TGTGCCAGCAAGCGGACAGGCGCGAACACTGAAGCTTTCTTT.

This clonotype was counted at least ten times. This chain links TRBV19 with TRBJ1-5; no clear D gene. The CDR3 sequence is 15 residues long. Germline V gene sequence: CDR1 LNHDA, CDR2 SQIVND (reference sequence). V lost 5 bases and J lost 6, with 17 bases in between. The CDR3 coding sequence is TGTGCCAGTAGTCCCACAAGCTCTGGTACTCAGCCCCAGCATTTT. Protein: CASSPTSSGTQPQHF.

The CDR3 loop is CASSLSSGRDEQYF. CDR3 coding DNA: TGTGCCAGCAGTTTAAGTAGCGGGAGGGACGAGCAGTACTTC. J is TRBJ2-7 and V is TRBV12-3 or TRBV12-4; 11 bases fit TRBD2. The V gene end was trimmed by 2 bases and the J gene end by 5 bases; junction bases not matched to a gene: 2. The CDR3 is made up of 14 amino acids.

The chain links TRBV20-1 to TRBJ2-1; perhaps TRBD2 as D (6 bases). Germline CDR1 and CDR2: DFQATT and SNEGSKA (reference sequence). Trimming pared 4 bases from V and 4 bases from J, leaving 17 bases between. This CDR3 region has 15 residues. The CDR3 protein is CSAKIVGRDYNEQFF. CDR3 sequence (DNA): TGCAGTGCTAAGATTGTCGGGCGGGATTACAATGAGCAGTTCTTC.

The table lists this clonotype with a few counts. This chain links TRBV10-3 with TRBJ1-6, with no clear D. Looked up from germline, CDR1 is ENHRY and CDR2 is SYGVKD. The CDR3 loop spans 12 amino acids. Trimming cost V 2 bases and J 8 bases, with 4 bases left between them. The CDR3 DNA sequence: TGTGCCATCAGTGAGGTAGATTCACCCCTCCACTTT. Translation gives CAISEVDSPLHF.

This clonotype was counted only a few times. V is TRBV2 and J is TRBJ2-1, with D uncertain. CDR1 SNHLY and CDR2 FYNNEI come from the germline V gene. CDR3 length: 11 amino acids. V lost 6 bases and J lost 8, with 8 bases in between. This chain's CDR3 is CASSANYEQFF. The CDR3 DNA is TGTGCCAGCAGCGCAAACTATGAGCAGTTCTTC.

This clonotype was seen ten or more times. The CDR3 nucleotides read TGTGCCAGCAGTTTAGAATTTCGGGCGGTTACAGATACGCAGTATTTT. Its protein product is CASSLEFRAVTDTQYF. The chain has TRBV12-3 or TRBV12-4 and TRBJ2-3; no clear D. The CDR3 runs to 16 residues. V lost 1 base, J lost 3 bases, and 14 bases lay in between.

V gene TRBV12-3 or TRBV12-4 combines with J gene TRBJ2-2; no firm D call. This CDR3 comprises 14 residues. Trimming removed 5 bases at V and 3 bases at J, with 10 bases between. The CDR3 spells CASSPNLDTGELFF. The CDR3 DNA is TGTGCCAGCAGTCCGAACCTCGACACCGGGGAGCTGTTTTTT.

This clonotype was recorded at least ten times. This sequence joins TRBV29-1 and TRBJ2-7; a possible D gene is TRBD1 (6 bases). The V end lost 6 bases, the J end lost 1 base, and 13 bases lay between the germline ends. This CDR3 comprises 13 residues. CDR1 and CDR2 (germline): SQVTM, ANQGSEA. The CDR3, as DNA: TGCAGCGTAATAGGACAGCGATCCTACGAGCAGTACTTC. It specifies CSVIGQRSYEQYF.

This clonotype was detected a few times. This CDR3 is CASSQGSEQNTGELFF. DNA for the CDR3: TGCGCCAGCAGCCAAGGTTCGGAACAGAACACCGGGGAGCTGTTTTTT. The chain has TRBV4-3 and TRBJ2-2; D not certain. This CDR3 has 16 residues. The germline gives CDR1 LGHNA, CDR2 YSLEER. V was trimmed by 1 base and J by 1 base, leaving 10 bases between them.

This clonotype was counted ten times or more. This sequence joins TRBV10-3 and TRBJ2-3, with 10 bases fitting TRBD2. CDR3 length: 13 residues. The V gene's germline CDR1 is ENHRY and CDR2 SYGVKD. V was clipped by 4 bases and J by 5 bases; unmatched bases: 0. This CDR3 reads CAISASGRDTQYF. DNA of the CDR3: TGTGCCATCAGTGCTAGCGGGAGAGATACGCAGTATTTT.

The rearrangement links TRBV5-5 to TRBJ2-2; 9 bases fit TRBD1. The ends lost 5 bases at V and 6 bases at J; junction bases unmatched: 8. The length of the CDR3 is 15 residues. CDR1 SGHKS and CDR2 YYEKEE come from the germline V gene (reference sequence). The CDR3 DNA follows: TGTGCCAGCAGACTACAGGGGGCTGATGCCGGGGAGCTGTTTTTT. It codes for CASRLQGADAGELFF.

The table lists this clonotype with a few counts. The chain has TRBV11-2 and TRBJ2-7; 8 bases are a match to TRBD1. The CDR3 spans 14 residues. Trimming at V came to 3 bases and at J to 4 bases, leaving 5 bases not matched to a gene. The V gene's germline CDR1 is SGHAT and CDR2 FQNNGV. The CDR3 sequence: CASSFPGGSYEQYF. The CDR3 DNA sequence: TGTGCCAGCAGCTTCCCAGGGGGCTCATACGAGCAGTACTTC.

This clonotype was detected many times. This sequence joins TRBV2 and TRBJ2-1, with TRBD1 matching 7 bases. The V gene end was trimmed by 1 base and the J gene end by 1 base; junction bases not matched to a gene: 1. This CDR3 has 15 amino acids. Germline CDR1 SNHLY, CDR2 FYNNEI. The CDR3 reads CASSEDRGSYNEQFF. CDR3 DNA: TGTGCCAGCAGTGAAGACAGGGGATCCTACAATGAGCAGTTCTTC.

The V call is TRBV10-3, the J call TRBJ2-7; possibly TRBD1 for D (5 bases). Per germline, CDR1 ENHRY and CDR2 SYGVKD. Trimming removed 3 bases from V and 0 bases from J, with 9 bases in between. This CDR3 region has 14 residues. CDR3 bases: TGTGCCATCAGTGATCAGGGCCCCTCCTACGAGCAGTACTTC. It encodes CAISDQGPSYEQYF.

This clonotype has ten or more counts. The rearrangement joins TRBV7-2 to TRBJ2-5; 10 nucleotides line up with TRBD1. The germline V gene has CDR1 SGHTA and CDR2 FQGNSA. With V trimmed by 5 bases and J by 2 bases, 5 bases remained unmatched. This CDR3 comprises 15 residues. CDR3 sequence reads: CASSLGQGGQETQYF. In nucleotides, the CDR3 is TGTGCCAGCAGCCTAGGACAGGGGGGGCAAGAGACCCAGTACTTC.

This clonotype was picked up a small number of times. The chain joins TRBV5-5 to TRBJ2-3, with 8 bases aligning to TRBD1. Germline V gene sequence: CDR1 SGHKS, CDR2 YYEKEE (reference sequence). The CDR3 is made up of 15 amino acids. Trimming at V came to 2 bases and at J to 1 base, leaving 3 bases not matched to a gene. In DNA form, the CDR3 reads TGTGCCAGCAGCTTAAAGACAGGGGGCACAGATACGCAGTATTTT. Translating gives CASSLKTGGTDTQYF.

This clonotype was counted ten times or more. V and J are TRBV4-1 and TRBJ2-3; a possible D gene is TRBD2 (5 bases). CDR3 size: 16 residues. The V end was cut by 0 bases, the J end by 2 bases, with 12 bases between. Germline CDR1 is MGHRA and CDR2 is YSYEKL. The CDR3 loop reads CASSQDPGLFTDTQYF. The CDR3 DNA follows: TGCGCCAGCAGCCAAGATCCGGGGTTGTTCACAGATACGCAGTATTTT.